This is a list of T cell receptor beta chains from one sample in a study of identical twins. Via MiXCR, TCRdb re-called the 5' RACE reads, giving one row per CDR3 protein. The top ten clones hold under 2% of a sample with about 890,000 distinct CDR3 sequences, over 9% of them seen once. Separately, the same data were catalogued under a study of yellow fever vaccine responses in identical twins.

The sequenced sample consisted of PBMCs. Receptors originate from a woman younger than 30 in good health. Both conserved end residues are part of each CDR3. D genes are given only for firm matches. Clone size, where shown, is once, few, many, or a class for clones that have expanded.

CDR3 protein: CSGESSSGGTFGETQYF
CDR3 DNA: TGCAGCGGGGAGAGCTCTAGTGGCGGGACGTTTGGGGAGACCCAGTACTTC
V gene: TRBV29-1
J gene: TRBJ2-5
clone size: -
D gene: -

CDR3 protein: CASSYSSGRPTDTQYF
CDR3 DNA: TGTGCCAGCAGTTACTCGAGCGGGAGGCCCACAGATACGCAGTATTTT
V gene: TRBV6-2/TRBV6-3
J gene: TRBJ2-3
clone size: -
D gene: TRBD2

CDR3 protein: CASSSGPREKLFF
CDR3 DNA: TGCGCCAGCAGCTCGGGCCCGAGAGAAAAACTGTTTTTT
V gene: TRBV5-1
J gene: TRBJ1-4
clone size: many
D gene: -

CDR3 protein: CASSPTGDEAFF
CDR3 DNA: TGTGCCAGCAGCCCGACAGGAGATGAAGCTTTCTTT
V gene: TRBV7-9
J gene: TRBJ1-1
clone size: few
D gene: -

CDR3 protein: CASSLSGLGTEAFF
CDR3 DNA: TGTGCCAGCAGCCTATCGGGGCTGGGGACTGAAGCTTTCTTT
V gene: TRBV7-8
J gene: TRBJ1-1
clone size: -
D gene: -

CDR3 protein: CATSDLIGGEQFF
CDR3 DNA: TGTGCCACCAGTGATTTGATAGGAGGGGAGCAGTTCTTC
V gene: TRBV24-1
J gene: TRBJ2-1
clone size: many
D gene: -

CDR3 protein: CSARVAGGYNEQFF
CDR3 DNA: TGCAGTGCTAGAGTAGCGGGAGGATACAATGAGCAGTTCTTC
V gene: TRBV20-1
J gene: TRBJ2-1
clone size: -
D gene: TRBD2

CDR3 protein: CASIKGGGTEAFF
CDR3 DNA: TGTGCCAGCATTAAAGGGGGGGGCACTGAAGCTTTCTTT
V gene: TRBV28
J gene: TRBJ1-1
clone size: few
D gene: -

CDR3 protein: CASTYSSETQYF
CDR3 DNA: TGTGCCAGCACTTACTCGAGCGAGACCCAGTACTTC
V gene: TRBV6-2/TRBV6-3
J gene: TRBJ2-5
clone size: few
D gene: -

CDR3 protein: CSAKGQLGREDGEQYF
CDR3 DNA: TGCAGTGCTAAAGGGCAGCTTGGCAGGGAAGATGGGGAGCAGTACTTC
V gene: TRBV20-1
J gene: TRBJ2-7
clone size: few
D gene: -

CDR3 protein: CAISESGQGWTKNIQYF
CDR3 DNA: TGTGCCATCAGTGAGTCCGGGCAGGGATGGACTAAAAACATTCAGTACTTC
V gene: TRBV10-3
J gene: TRBJ2-4
clone size: -
D gene: -

CDR3 protein: CASSIQRSIRNEQFF
CDR3 DNA: TGTGCCAGTAGTATACAGCGGAGTATACGAAATGAGCAGTTCTTC
V gene: TRBV19
J gene: TRBJ2-1
clone size: -
D gene: -

CDR3 protein: CASSHPGLAGNEQFF
CDR3 DNA: TGCGCCAGCAGCCACCCGGGACTAGCGGGGAATGAGCAGTTCTTC
V gene: TRBV4-1
J gene: TRBJ2-1
clone size: few
D gene: TRBD2

CDR3 protein: CASSWASSYGYTF
CDR3 DNA: TGTGCCAGCAGCTGGGCCTCTAGCTATGGCTACACCTTC
V gene: TRBV7-9
J gene: TRBJ1-2
clone size: -
D gene: -

CDR3 protein: CATSRDPRLTKNIQYF
CDR3 DNA: TGTGCCACCAGCAGAGATCCGAGGTTAACCAAAAACATTCAGTACTTC
V gene: TRBV15
J gene: TRBJ2-4
clone size: -
D gene: -

CDR3 protein: CASSYEQGARETQYF
CDR3 DNA: TGTGCCAGCAGCTACGAACAGGGGGCGAGGGAGACCCAGTACTTC
V gene: TRBV7-6
J gene: TRBJ2-5
clone size: few
D gene: TRBD1

CDR3 protein: CASSTLYEQYF
CDR3 DNA: TGTGCCAGCAGCACCTTATATGAGCAGTACTTC
V gene: TRBV7-2
J gene: TRBJ2-7
clone size: -
D gene: -

CDR3 protein: CASTGSHSSYNEQFF
CDR3 DNA: TGTGCCAGCACCGGCAGCCATAGCTCCTACAATGAGCAGTTCTTC
V gene: TRBV12-3/TRBV12-4
J gene: TRBJ2-1
clone size: -
D gene: -

CDR3 protein: CASTKSLAGGPAQFF
CDR3 DNA: TGTGCCAGCACAAAAAGTCTAGCGGGAGGGCCGGCGCAGTTCTTC
V gene: TRBV28
J gene: TRBJ2-1
clone size: few
D gene: TRBD2

CDR3 protein: CASSMGQNTGELFF
CDR3 DNA: TGCGCCAGCAGCATGGGACAGAACACCGGGGAGCTGTTTTTT
V gene: TRBV5-1
J gene: TRBJ2-2
clone size: few
D gene: -

CDR3 protein: CSARREPDTQYF
CDR3 DNA: TGCAGTGCTCGCCGGGAGCCTGATACGCAGTATTTT
V gene: TRBV20-1
J gene: TRBJ2-3
clone size: -
D gene: -

CDR3 protein: CATSDFLTGELFF
CDR3 DNA: TGTGCCACCAGTGATTTCCTCACCGGGGAGCTGTTTTTT
V gene: TRBV24-1
J gene: TRBJ2-2
clone size: few
D gene: -

CDR3 protein: CAARGGIINEQFF
CDR3 DNA: TGTGCCGCCAGGGGCGGGATAATCAATGAGCAGTTCTTC
V gene: TRBV10-3
J gene: TRBJ2-1
clone size: -
D gene: -

CDR3 protein: CASSEDTDTQYF
CDR3 DNA: TGCGCCAGCAGTGAGGACACAGATACGCAGTATTTT
V gene: TRBV10-1
J gene: TRBJ2-3
clone size: -
D gene: -

CDR3 protein: CASSHTTEAKEAFF
CDR3 DNA: TGTGCCAGCAGCCACACGACCGAGGCTAAGGAAGCTTTCTTT
V gene: TRBV3-1
J gene: TRBJ1-1
clone size: many
D gene: -

CDR3 protein: CASTPLGRYYEQYF
CDR3 DNA: TGTGCCAGCACCCCGTTAGGGAGATACTACGAGCAGTACTTC
V gene: TRBV28
J gene: TRBJ2-7
clone size: -
D gene: -

CDR3 protein: CASSAGGTSGKNTDTQYF
CDR3 DNA: TGTGCCAGCAGCGCGGGTGGGACTAGCGGTAAAAACACAGATACGCAGTATTTT
V gene: TRBV9
J gene: TRBJ2-3
clone size: -
D gene: TRBD2

CDR3 protein: CASSASTKLDTGELFF
CDR3 DNA: TGTGCCAGCAGTGCCTCGACTAAGTTGGACACCGGGGAGCTGTTTTTT
V gene: TRBV6-5
J gene: TRBJ2-2
clone size: few
D gene: -

CDR3 protein: CAISDKSAGRAETQYF
CDR3 DNA: TGTGCCATCAGTGATAAGTCTGCAGGGAGAGCGGAGACCCAGTACTTC
V gene: TRBV10-3
J gene: TRBJ2-5
clone size: -
D gene: -

CDR3 protein: CASSRTGIATNEKLFF
CDR3 DNA: TGCGCCTCAAGCCGGACAGGCATTGCAACTAATGAAAAACTGTTTTTT
V gene: TRBV5-1
J gene: TRBJ1-4
clone size: few
D gene: TRBD1

CDR3 protein: CASRPGPTQNEQFF
CDR3 DNA: TGTGCCAGTCGGCCGGGACCAACCCAAAATGAGCAGTTCTTC
V gene: TRBV28
J gene: TRBJ2-1
clone size: -
D gene: -

CDR3 protein: CATSRDLVAGGNEQFF
CDR3 DNA: TGTGCCACCAGCAGAGATCTCGTGGCAGGGGGGAATGAGCAGTTCTTC
V gene: TRBV15
J gene: TRBJ2-1
clone size: many
D gene: -

CDR3 protein: CASSLTSGGETQYF
CDR3 DNA: TGTGCCAGCAGCTTAACGAGCGGGGGAGAGACCCAGTACTTC
V gene: TRBV7-2
J gene: TRBJ2-5
clone size: many
D gene: TRBD2

CDR3 protein: CASSPDRSDTQYF
CDR3 DNA: TGTGCCAGCAGCCCGGACAGGTCCGATACGCAGTATTTT
V gene: TRBV7-2
J gene: TRBJ2-3
clone size: few
D gene: TRBD1

CDR3 protein: CASSLVSVGTSNQPQHF
CDR3 DNA: TGTGCCAGCAGCTTAGTCTCGGTAGGGACGAGCAATCAGCCCCAGCATTTT
V gene: TRBV7-8
J gene: TRBJ1-5
clone size: -
D gene: -

CDR3 protein: CASSFRGGSGNTIYF
CDR3 DNA: TGTGCCAGCAGCTTCCGGGGGGGCTCTGGAAACACCATATATTTT
V gene: TRBV7-2
J gene: TRBJ1-3
clone size: -
D gene: -